This T cell receptor beta chain was documented in a study of cytomegalovirus exposure and HLA in healthy donors. Study conclusions and caveats: An assumption of roughly uniform sequencing depth across donors underlay the presence/absence analyses. Using a false discovery rate of 0.05, a later analysis showed that 16,951 TCR beta sequences were associated with HLA alleles. A later analysis found common viral pathogens apparently linked to several of the most significant clusters.

This clone occurred a few times. Its antigen is unknown. The V end was cut by 4 bases, the J end by 7 bases, with 23 bases between. This CDR3 has 17 residues. Germline V gene lookup returns CDR1 KGHSH and CDR2 LQKENI. 60 Vbeta and 13 Jbeta primers were used in PCR. The repertoire was sequenced with immunoSEQ multiplex PCR; TCRdb's copy has only in-frame clones and lacks some. The sample holds over 85,000 clones, under 75% seen once. The sequenced material came from PBMCs. This sequence was found in a female donor in good health and CMV-seronegative. This sequence joins TRBV18 and TRBJ2-1; tentative D call: TRBD1 (6 bases). CDR3 region: CASSRVYQGKALNEQFF. In DNA form, the CDR3 reads TGTGCCAGCTCACGCGTCTACCAGGGGAAAGCTTTAAATGAGCAGTTCTTC.